The entry below gives a single T cell receptor beta chain sequence along with its context. As originally analysed: Amplified reference gene primers provided the basis for estimating nucleated cell counts. Clones were read by immunoSEQ multiplex PCR, and TCRdb kept only the in-frame ones, dropping some. That table supplies the V and J calls and clone size; D and trimming were determined from the DNA. The table shows about 26,000 clones, with 85% to 90% occurring only once. The data were obtained in a study of blood T cell repertoires in COVID-19. As for the study in general: Samples representing acute and convalescent COVID-19 were sourced from the United States, Italy and Spain. PBMCs, B-cell-depleted T cells, or T cells provided the cDNA or gDNA that made up the material.

The ends were cut back, 4 bases at V and 0 bases at J, with 10 bases in the middle. The germline gives CDR1 MNHEY, CDR2 SVGAGI. The CDR3 runs to 14 residues. This sequence originates from a human donor in a cohort sampled during active COVID-19. The rearrangement joins TRBV6-5 to TRBJ2-7, with D perhaps TRBD2 (5 bases). Material for sequencing was peripheral blood. The CDR3, as DNA: TGTGCCAGCAGTTTAAACCGGGACTCCTACGAGCAGTACTTC. It codes for CASSLNRDSYEQYF.